This T cell receptor (beta chain) is from a study of blood T cell repertoires in COVID-19. Across the study: T cells, B-cell-depleted T cells, or PBMCs provided the cDNA or gDNA that served as material.

TCRdb's table, derived via immunoSEQ multiplex PCR, lists solely in-frame clones and lacks some. The sample has about 62,000 clones, roughly four fifths seen once. Per the germline V gene, CDR1 is MRHNA and CDR2 is SNTAGT. This CDR3 spans 15 amino acids. J gave up 7 bases and V 4 bases, and 7 bases lay outside the gene matches. In this sample, this clone turned up a few times. The sample comprised peripheral blood. The chain links TRBV6-4 to TRBJ2-1; 10 nucleotides line up with TRBD2. This receptor was identified in a man aged 60 to 75 with acute or convalescent COVID-19. The CDR3 spells CASSVLAGAGNEQFF. The CDR3 DNA reads as TGTGCCAGCAGTGTCCTAGCGGGAGCTGGTAATGAGCAGTTCTTC.